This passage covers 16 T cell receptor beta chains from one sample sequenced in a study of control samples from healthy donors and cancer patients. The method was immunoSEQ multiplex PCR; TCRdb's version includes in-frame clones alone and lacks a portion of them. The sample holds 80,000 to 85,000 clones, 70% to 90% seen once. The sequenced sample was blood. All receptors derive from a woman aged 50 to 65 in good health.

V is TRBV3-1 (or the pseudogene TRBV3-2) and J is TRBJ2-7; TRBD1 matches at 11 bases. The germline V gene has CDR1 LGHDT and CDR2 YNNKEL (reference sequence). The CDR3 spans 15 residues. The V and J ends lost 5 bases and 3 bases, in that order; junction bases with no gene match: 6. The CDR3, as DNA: TGTGCCAGCAGCGACGGGACAGGGGGATTCTACGAGCAGTACTTC. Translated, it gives CASSDGTGGFYEQYF.

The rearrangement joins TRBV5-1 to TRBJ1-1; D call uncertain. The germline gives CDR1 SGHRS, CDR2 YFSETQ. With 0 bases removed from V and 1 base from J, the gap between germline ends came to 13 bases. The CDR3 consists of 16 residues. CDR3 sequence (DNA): TGCGCCAGCAGCTTGGTTGGGATGCCACGGAACACTGAAGCTTTCTTT. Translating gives CASSLVGMPRNTEAFF.

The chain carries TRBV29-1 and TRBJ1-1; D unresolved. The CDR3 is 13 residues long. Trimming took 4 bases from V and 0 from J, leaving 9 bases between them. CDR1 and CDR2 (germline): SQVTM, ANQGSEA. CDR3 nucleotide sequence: TGCAGCGTTGGAACGGCAGTGAACACTGAAGCTTTCTTT. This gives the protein CSVGTAVNTEAFF.

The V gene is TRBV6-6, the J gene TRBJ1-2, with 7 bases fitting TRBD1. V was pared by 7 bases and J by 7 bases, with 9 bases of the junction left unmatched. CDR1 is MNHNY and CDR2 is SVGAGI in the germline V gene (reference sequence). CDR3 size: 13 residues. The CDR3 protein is CASISDRVAGYTF. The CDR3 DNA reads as TGTGCCAGCATTTCCGACAGGGTCGCTGGCTACACCTTC.

The CDR3 region has the DNA TGTGCCTGGAGTGGGGGGACCCTAGCCGCGATCACAGATACGCAGTATTTT. The encoded protein is CAWSGGTLAAITDTQYF. The chain carries TRBV30 and TRBJ2-3, with D perhaps assigned TRBD1 or TRBD2 (5 bases each). The CDR3 runs to 17 residues. Germline-derived CDR1 and CDR2 are GTSNPN and SVGIG (reference sequence). The ends were cut back, 1 base at V and 2 bases at J, with 19 bases in the middle.

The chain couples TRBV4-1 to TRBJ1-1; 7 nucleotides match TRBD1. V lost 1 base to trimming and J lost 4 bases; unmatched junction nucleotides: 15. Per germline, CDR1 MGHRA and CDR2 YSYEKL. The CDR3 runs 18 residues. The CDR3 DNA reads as TGCGCCAGCAGCCAAGTTAAGGGGGCTGCCCTTTTTGGCACTGAAGCTTTCTTT. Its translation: CASSQVKGAALFGTEAFF.

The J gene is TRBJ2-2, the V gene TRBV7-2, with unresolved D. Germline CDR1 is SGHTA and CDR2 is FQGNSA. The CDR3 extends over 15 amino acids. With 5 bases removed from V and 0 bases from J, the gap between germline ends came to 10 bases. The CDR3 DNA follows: TGTGCCAGCAGCCCCAGGATTTCGAACACCGGGGAGCTGTTTTTT. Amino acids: CASSPRISNTGELFF.

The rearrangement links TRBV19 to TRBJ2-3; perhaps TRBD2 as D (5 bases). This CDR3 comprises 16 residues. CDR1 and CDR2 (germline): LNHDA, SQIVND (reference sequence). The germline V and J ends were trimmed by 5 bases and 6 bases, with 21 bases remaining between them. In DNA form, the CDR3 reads TGTGCCAGTAGTGATTTGTCTAGCCGTCAGTTGGATACGCAGTATTTT. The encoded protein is CASSDLSSRQLDTQYF.

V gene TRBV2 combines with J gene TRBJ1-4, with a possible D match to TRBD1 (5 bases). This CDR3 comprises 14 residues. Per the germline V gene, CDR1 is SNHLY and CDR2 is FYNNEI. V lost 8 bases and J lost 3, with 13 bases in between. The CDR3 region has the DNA TGTGCCAGCGTTCAGGGTCGGGCTAATGAAAAACTGTTTTTT. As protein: CASVQGRANEKLFF.

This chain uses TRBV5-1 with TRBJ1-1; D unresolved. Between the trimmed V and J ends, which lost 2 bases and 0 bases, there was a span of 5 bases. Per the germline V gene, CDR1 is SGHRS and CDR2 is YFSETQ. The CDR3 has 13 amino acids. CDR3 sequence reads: CASSFIVNTEAFF. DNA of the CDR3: TGCGCCAGCAGCTTTATAGTGAACACTGAAGCTTTCTTT. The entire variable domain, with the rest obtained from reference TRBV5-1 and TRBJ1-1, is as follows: KAGVTQTPRYLIKTRGQQVTLSCSPISGHRSVSWYQQTPGQGLQFLFEYFSETQRNKGNFPGRFSGRQFSNSRSEMNVSTLELGDSALYLCASSFIVNTEAFFGQGTRLTVV.

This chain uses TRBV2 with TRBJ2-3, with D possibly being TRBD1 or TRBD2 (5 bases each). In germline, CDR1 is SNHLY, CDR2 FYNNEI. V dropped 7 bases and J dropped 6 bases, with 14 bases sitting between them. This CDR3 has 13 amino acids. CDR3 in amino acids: CASNSGPLDTQYF. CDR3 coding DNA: TGTGCCAGCAATTCGGGGCCCTTGGATACGCAGTATTTT. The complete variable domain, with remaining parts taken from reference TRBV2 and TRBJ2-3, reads EPEVTQTPSHQVTQMGQEVILRCVPISNHLYFYWYRQILGQKVEFLVSFYNNEISEKSEIFDDQFSVERPDGSNFTLKIRSTKLEDSAMYFCASNSGPLDTQYFGPGTRLTVL.

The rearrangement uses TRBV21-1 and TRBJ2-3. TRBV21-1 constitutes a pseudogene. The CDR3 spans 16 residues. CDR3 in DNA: TGTGCCAGCAGCAGCTGGGACCACCCTTACCCAGATACGCAGTATTTT. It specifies CASSSWDHPYPDTQYF.

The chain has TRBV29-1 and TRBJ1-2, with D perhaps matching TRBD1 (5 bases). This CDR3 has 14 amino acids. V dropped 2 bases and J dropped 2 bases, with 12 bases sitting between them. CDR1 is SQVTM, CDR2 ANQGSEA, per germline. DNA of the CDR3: TGCAGCGTTGAACAAGCGGGACGGAACTATGGCTACACCTTC. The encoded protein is CSVEQAGRNYGYTF.

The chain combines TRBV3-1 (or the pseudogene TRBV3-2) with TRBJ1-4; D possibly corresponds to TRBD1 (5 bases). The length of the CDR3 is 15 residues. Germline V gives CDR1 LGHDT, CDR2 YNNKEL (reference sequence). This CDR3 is CAAARAFPTNEKLFF. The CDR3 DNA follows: TGTGCAGCAGCCAGGGCCTTTCCAACTAATGAAAAACTGTTTTTT.

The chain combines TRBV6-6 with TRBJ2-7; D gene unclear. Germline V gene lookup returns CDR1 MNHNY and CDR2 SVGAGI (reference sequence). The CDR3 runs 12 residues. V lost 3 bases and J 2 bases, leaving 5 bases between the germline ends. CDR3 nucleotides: TGTGCCAGCAGTTATGGACCCTACGAGCAGTACTTC. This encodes CASSYGPYEQYF.

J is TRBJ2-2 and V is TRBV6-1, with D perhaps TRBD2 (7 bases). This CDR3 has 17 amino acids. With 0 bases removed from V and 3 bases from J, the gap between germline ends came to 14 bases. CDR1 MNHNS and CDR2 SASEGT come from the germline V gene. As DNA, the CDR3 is TGTGCCAGCAGTGAAGCTGGGGCGGGGGCCTACACCGGGGAGCTGTTTTTT. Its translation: CASSEAGAGAYTGELFF.